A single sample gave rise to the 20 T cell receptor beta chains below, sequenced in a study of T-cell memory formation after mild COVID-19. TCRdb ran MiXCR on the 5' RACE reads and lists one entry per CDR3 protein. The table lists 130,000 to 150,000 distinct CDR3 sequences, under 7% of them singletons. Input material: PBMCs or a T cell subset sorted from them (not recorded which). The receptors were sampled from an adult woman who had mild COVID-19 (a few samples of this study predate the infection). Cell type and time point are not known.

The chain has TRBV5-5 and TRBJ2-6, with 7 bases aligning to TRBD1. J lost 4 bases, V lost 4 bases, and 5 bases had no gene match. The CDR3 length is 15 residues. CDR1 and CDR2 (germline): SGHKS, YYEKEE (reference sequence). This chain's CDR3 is CASSRQGTGANVLTF. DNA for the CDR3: TGTGCCAGCAGCCGACAGGGAACCGGGGCCAACGTCCTGACTTTC.

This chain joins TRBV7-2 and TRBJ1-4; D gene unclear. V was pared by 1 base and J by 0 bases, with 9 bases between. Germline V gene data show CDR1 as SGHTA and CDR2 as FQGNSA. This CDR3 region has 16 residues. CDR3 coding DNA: TGTGCCAGCAGCTTAGTGGCAGGATCAACTAATGAAAAACTGTTTTTT. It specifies CASSLVAGSTNEKLFF.

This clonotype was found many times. The CDR3 reads CASSLWTSGEATDTQYF. CDR3 sequence (DNA): TGCGCCAGCAGCTTATGGACTAGCGGAGAAGCCACAGATACGCAGTATTTT. The chain recombines TRBV5-1 with TRBJ2-3; 10 nucleotides match TRBD2. V lost 2 bases, J lost 2 bases, and 8 bases stayed unmatched. The CDR3 length is 17 residues. Germline V gene lookup returns CDR1 SGHRS and CDR2 YFSETQ.

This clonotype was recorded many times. In nucleotides, the CDR3 is TGCGCCAGCTCCGGGTTAGGAGAGACCCAGTACTTC. This translates into CASSGLGETQYF. The V gene is TRBV5-1, the J gene TRBJ2-5; D remains unclear. Trimming took off 7 bases at V and 4 bases at J, with 11 bases between the two ends. CDR3 length: 12 residues. Germline CDR1 reads SGHRS; CDR2 reads YFSETQ.

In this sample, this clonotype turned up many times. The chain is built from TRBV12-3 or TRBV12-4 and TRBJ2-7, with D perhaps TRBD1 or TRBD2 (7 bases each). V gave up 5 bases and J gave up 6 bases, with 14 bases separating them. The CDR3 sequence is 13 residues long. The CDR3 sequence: CASSTGEGSEQYF. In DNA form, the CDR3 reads TGTGCCAGCAGTACAGGGGAGGGTAGCGAGCAGTACTTC.

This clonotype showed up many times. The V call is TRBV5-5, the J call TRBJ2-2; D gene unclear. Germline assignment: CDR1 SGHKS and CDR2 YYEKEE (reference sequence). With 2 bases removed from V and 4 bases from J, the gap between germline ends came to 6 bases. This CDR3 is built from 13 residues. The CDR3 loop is CASSFSITGELFF. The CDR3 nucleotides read TGTGCCAGCAGCTTCTCTATCACCGGGGAGCTGTTTTTT.

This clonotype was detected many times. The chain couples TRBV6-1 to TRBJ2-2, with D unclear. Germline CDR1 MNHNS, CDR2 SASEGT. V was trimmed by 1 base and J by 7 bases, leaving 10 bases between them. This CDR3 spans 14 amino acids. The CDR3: CASSEVPHIGELFF. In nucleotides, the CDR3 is TGTGCCAGCAGTGAAGTGCCCCACATCGGGGAGCTGTTTTTT.

CDR3 DNA sequence: TGTGCCAGCAGCGGGGGGGCTCATTCACCCCTCCACTTT. This translates into CASSGGAHSPLHF. The chain is built from TRBV9 and TRBJ1-6, with D possibly matching TRBD1 (6 bases). Germline V gene lookup returns CDR1 SGDLS and CDR2 YYNGEE. The V end was cut by 3 bases, the J end by 8 bases, with 9 bases between. This CDR3 has 13 residues. The entire variable domain, with the rest obtained from reference TRBV9 and TRBJ1-6, is as follows: DSGVTQTPKHLITATGQRVTLRCSPRSGDLSVYWYQQSLDQGLQFLIQYYNGEERAKGNILERFSAQQFPDLHSELNLSSLELGDSALYFCASSGGAHSPLHFGNGTRLTVT.

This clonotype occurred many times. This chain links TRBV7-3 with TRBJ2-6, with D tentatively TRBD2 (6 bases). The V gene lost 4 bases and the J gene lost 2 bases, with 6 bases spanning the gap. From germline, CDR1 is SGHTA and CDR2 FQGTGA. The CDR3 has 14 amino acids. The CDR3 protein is CASSSGAGANVLTF. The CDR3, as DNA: TGTGCCAGCAGCTCGGGGGCTGGGGCCAACGTCCTGACTTTC.

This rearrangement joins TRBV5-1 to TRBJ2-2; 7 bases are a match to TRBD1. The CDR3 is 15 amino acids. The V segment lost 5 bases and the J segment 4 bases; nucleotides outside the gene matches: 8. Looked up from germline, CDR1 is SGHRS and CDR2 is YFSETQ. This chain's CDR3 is CASRSGTVSTGELFF. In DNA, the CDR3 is TGCGCCAGCAGGTCGGGGACAGTCAGCACCGGGGAGCTGTTTTTT.

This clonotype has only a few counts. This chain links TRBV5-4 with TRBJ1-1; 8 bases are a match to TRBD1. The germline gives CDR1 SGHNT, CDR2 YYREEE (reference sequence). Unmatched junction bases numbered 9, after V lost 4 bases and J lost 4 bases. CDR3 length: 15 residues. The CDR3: CASSPGQGLSTEAFF. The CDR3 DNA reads TGTGCCAGCAGCCCAGGACAGGGACTTTCCACTGAAGCTTTCTTT.

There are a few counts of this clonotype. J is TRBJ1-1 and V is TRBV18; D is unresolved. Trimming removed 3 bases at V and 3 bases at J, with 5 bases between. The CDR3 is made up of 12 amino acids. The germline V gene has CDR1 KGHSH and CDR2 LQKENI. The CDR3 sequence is CASSPTHTEAFF. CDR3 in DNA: TGTGCCAGCTCACCGACCCACACTGAAGCTTTCTTT.

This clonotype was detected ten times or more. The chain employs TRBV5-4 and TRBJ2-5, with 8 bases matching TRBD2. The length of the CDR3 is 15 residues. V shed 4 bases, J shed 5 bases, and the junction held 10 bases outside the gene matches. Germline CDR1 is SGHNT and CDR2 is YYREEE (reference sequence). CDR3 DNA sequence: TGTGCCAGCAGCCAGGACTTAGCGGGAATGGAGACCCAGTACTTC. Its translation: CASSQDLAGMETQYF.

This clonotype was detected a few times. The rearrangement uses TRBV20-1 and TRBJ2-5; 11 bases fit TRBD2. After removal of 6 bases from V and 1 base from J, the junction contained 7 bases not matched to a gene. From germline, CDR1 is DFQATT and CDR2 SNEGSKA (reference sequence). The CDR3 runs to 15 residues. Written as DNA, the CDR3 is TGCAGTGCGCCGACTAGCGGGAACTTCCAAGAGACCCAGTACTTC. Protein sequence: CSAPTSGNFQETQYF.

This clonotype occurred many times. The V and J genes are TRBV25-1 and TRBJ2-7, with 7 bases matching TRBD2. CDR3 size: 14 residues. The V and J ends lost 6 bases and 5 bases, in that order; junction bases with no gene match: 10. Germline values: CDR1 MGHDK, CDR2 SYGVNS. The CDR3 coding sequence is TGTGCCAGCAGGGCCGGCGGGAGTTGGGACGAGCAGTACTTC. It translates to CASRAGGSWDEQYF.

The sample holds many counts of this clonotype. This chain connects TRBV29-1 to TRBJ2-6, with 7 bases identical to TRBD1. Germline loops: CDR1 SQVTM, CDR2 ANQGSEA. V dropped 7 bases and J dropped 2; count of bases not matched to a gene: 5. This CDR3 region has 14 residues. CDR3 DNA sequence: TGCAGCGCCTTTACAGGGGCTGGGGCCAACGTCCTGACTTTC. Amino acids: CSAFTGAGANVLTF.

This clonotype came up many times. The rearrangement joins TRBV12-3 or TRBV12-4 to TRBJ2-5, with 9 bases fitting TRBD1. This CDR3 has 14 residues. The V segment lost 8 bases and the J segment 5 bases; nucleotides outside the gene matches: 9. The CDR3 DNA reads TGTGCCAGCCTGGACAGGGGATGGAGTGAGACCCAGTACTTC. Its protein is CASLDRGWSETQYF.

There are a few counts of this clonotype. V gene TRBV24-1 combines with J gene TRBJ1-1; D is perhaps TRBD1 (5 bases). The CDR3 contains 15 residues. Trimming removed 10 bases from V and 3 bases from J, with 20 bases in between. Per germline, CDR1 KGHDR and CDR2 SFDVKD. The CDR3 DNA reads TGTGCCACGCAGTCCGGGGCCTTGGGGGACACTGAAGCTTTCTTT. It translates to CATQSGALGDTEAFF.

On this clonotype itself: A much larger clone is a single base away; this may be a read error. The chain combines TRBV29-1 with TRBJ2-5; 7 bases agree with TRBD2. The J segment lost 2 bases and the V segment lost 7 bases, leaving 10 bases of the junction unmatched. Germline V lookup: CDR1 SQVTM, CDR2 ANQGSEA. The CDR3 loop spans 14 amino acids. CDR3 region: CSAYRGVRQETQYF. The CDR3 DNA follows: TGCAGCGCCTACCGGGGGGTCAGACAAGAGACCCAGTACTTC.

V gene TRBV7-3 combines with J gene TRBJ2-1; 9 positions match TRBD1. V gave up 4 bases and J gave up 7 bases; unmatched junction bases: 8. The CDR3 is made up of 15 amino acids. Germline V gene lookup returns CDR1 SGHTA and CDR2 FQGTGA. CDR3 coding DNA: TGTGCCAGCAGCTCGACAGGGGGTGCTACGAATGAGCAGTTCTTC. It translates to CASSSTGGATNEQFF.